A single sample gave rise to the 27 T cell receptor beta chains below, sequenced in a study of beta chain features in type 1 diabetes. Broader study findings: Moderate but significant shortening of TCRB CDR3s was recorded in all four CD4+ subsets from Type 1 diabetes patients.

The antigens these receptors bind are not known. The investigators reverse transcribed all of the isolated RNA, so they sequenced expressed TCRB transcripts. The data were produced by immunoSEQ multiplex PCR, yet TCRdb's version contains in-frame clones alone and is incomplete. The sample carries hundreds of thousands of clones, about an eighth recorded once. The sequenced sample was naive CD4+ T cells from blood. These receptors were taken from a man younger than 35 with type 1 diabetes.

The table lists this clone with a few counts. For the CDR3, the DNA is TGTGCCAGCTACCGTACGACAGGGGATAATTCACCCCTCCACTTT. Translating gives CASYRTTGDNSPLHF. J is TRBJ1-6 and V is TRBV27; 8 nucleotides align to TRBD1. Trimming cost V 8 bases and J 5 bases; bases outside gene matches: 8. This CDR3 is 15 amino acids long. CDR1 and CDR2 (germline): MNHEY, SMNVEV (reference sequence).

This clone was counted only a few times. The chain combines TRBV7-3 with TRBJ2-5; the D is unclear. The CDR3 length is 16 residues. V lost 1 base and J 2 bases, leaving 14 bases between the germline ends. CDR1 and CDR2 from the germline V gene are SGHTA and FQGTGA. The CDR3 sequence: CASSLRFPSVQETQYF. The CDR3 DNA reads TGTGCCAGCAGCTTAAGGTTTCCTAGTGTGCAAGAGACCCAGTACTTC. Together with reference TRBV7-3 and TRBJ2-5, the CDR3 gives the full variable domain: GAGVSQTPSNKVTEKGKYVELRCDPISGHTALYWYRQSLGQGPEFLIYFQGTGAADDSGLPNDRFFAVRPEGSVSTLKIQRTERGDSAVYLCASSLRFPSVQETQYFGPGTRLLVL.

The rearrangement uses TRBV2 and TRBJ1-4; 8 nucleotides align to TRBD1. Germline V lookup: CDR1 SNHLY, CDR2 FYNNEI. The CDR3 spans 14 residues. The junction had 9 bases not matched to a gene; V was cut back by 7 bases and J by 8 bases. The CDR3 spells CASTGGTGDEKLFF. The CDR3 DNA sequence: TGTGCCAGCACCGGGGGGACAGGAGACGAAAAACTGTTTTTT.

V gene TRBV10-3 combines with J gene TRBJ1-2; a weak D match, TRBD1 (5 bases). Germline CDR1 ENHRY, CDR2 SYGVKD. The V end lost 0 bases, the J end lost 8 bases, and 19 bases lay between the germline ends. The CDR3 covers 16 residues. For the CDR3, the DNA is TGTGCCATCAGTGAGTCGAGGGGTAAGGGGAGCACGGGCTACACCTTC. Translating gives CAISESRGKGSTGYTF.

This clone has only a few counts. V gene TRBV18 combines with J gene TRBJ2-2; D is uncertain. The CDR3 is made up of 17 amino acids. Trimming took off 6 bases at V and 1 base at J, with 18 bases between the two ends. CDR1 and CDR2 (germline): KGHSH, LQKENI. The CDR3 DNA sequence: TGTGCCAGCTCCCAGAATGGCGCCACGGGGAACACCGGGGAGCTGTTTTTT. This encodes CASSQNGATGNTGELFF.

This clone was seen a handful of times. The CDR3: CASSDPGRGAYEQYF. The CDR3 coding sequence is TGTGCCAGTAGTGACCCCGGCAGGGGGGCGTACGAGCAGTACTTC. V usage is TRBV19 and J usage is TRBJ2-7; possibly TRBD1 for D (7 bases). Germline V gene data show CDR1 as LNHDA and CDR2 as SQIVND (reference sequence). Trimming shortened V by 5 bases and J by 4 bases, and 18 bases separated the two germline ends. CDR3 size: 15 residues.

The sample holds a few counts of this clone. V and J are TRBV6-6 and TRBJ2-2; no definite D call. CDR1 and CDR2 (germline): MNHNY, SVGAGI (reference sequence). The CDR3 is 13 residues long. Deletions cut 6 bases from V and 7 bases from J, with 12 bases between. DNA of the CDR3: TGTGCCAGCAGCTCCCGTACAGACGGGGAGCTGTTTTTT. This gives the protein CASSSRTDGELFF.

This clone has just a few counts. The gene calls are TRBV5-6 and TRBJ1-1; maybe TRBD1 (6 bases). The V gene lost 4 bases and the J gene lost 9 bases, with 13 bases spanning the gap. This CDR3 is 12 amino acids long. From germline, CDR1 is SGHDT and CDR2 YYEEEE. For the CDR3, the DNA is TGTGCCAGCAGCGTCCTACAGGGTAAAGCTTTCTTT. Translated, it gives CASSVLQGKAFF.

The chain carries TRBV5-1 and TRBJ1-1, with D tentatively TRBD1 (5 bases). The V end lost 2 bases, the J end lost 3 bases, and 14 bases lay between the germline ends. The CDR3 totals 15 residues. From germline, CDR1 is SGHRS and CDR2 YFSETQ. Written as DNA, the CDR3 is TGCGCCAGCAGCTTCTCAGGGTCGCCTGACACTGAAGCTTTCTTT. This sequence encodes CASSFSGSPDTEAFF.

The rearrangement joins TRBV6-1 to TRBJ2-5, with a possible D match to TRBD1 (6 bases). The ends were cut back, 11 bases at V and 3 bases at J, with 16 bases in the middle. This CDR3 contains 13 residues. The germline gives CDR1 MNHNS, CDR2 SASEGT. For the CDR3, the DNA is TGTGCCCTCCAGATAGAGGGGGAAGAGACCCAGTACTTC. The encoded protein is CALQIEGEETQYF.

The chain uses TRBV7-2 and TRBJ1-4; TRBD1 matches 7 bases. The junction had 11 bases not matched to a gene; V was cut back by 5 bases and J by 8 bases. CDR1 and CDR2 from the germline V gene are SGHTA and FQGNSA. The CDR3 loop spans 15 amino acids. The CDR3 region has the DNA TGTGCCAGCAGCCGGAAGCCAGGGGGAAGGGAAAAACTGTTTTTT. Translated: CASSRKPGGREKLFF.

CDR3 nucleotides: TGTGCCAGCTCACCACCGACGGCCTTGGATGAGCAGTTCTTC. It is translated as CASSPPTALDEQFF. This rearrangement joins TRBV18 to TRBJ2-1, with D hard to call. Germline V gene data show CDR1 as KGHSH and CDR2 as LQKENI. The CDR3 extends over 14 amino acids. Trimming took 0 bases from V and 8 from J, leaving 11 bases between them.

The chain couples TRBV29-1 to TRBJ1-1; TRBD1 agrees at 8 bases. The J segment lost 7 bases and the V segment lost 5 bases, leaving 24 bases of the junction unmatched. The CDR3 runs 18 residues. CDR1 and CDR2 from the germline V gene are SQVTM and ANQGSEA. CDR3 bases: TGCAGCGTTAGGAGAAAGGGCAGGGGGCAGGTTGGGCCTTATGAAGCTTTCTTT. It translates to CSVRRKGRGQVGPYEAFF.

This clone was seen more than once but under ten times. The chain combines TRBV5-4 with TRBJ1-1, with D hard to call. The CDR3 runs 13 residues. Trimming pared 2 bases from V and 1 base from J, leaving 6 bases between. Per germline, CDR1 SGHNT and CDR2 YYREEE (reference sequence). This chain's CDR3 is CASSFPGNTEAFF. The CDR3 DNA sequence: TGTGCCAGCAGCTTTCCCGGGAACACTGAAGCTTTCTTT.

This clone showed up just a few times. This chain joins TRBV4-1 and TRBJ2-4; D not certain. V gave up 0 bases and J gave up 7 bases, with 10 bases separating them. The CDR3 totals 14 residues. Germline CDR1 reads MGHRA; CDR2 reads YSYEKL. The CDR3 loop reads CASSQDWRGNIQYF. The CDR3 DNA reads TGCGCCAGCAGCCAAGACTGGCGAGGTAACATTCAGTACTTC.

This clone showed up just a few times. The rearrangement uses TRBV7-2 and TRBJ1-1; D is unresolved. The germline V and J ends were trimmed by 0 bases and 6 bases, with 5 bases remaining between them. This CDR3 region has 12 residues. The germline CDR1 and CDR2 sequences are SGHTA and FQGNSA. CDR3 region: CASSLAAPEAFF. CDR3 sequence (DNA): TGTGCCAGCAGCTTAGCGGCTCCTGAAGCTTTCTTT.

The chain is built from TRBV25-1 and TRBJ1-1; 11 nucleotides match TRBD1. CDR1 and CDR2 from the germline V gene are MGHDK and SYGVNS. The CDR3 contains 16 residues. As DNA, the CDR3 is TGTGTAAACATCCCGGGACAGGGGGATGGGAACACTGAAGCTTTCTTT. This encodes CVNIPGQGDGNTEAFF.

This clone was seen a handful of times. The chain recombines TRBV5-6 with TRBJ2-1; weak D call: TRBD1 (6 bases). The CDR3 runs to 13 residues. CDR1 and CDR2 from the germline V gene are SGHDT and YYEEEE. Trimming shortened V by 3 bases and J by 9 bases, and 13 bases separated the two germline ends. The CDR3 DNA reads as TGTGCCAGCAGCTCAATCTACAGGGTTGAGCAGTTCTTC. As protein: CASSSIYRVEQFF.

The gene calls are TRBV12-5 and TRBJ1-5; a possible D gene is TRBD1 (5 bases). The germline CDR1 and CDR2 sequences are LGHNT and FRNRAP. V was pared by 4 bases and J by 5 bases, with 9 bases between. This CDR3 contains 13 residues. The CDR3 is CASGSIGDQPQHF. The CDR3 region has the DNA TGTGCTAGTGGTTCGATAGGGGATCAGCCCCAGCATTTT.

This clone was picked up many times. Other DNA sequences within the sample encode an identical CDR3. This chain joins TRBV30 and TRBJ2-1; D is unclear. The ends were cut back, 6 bases at V and 0 bases at J, with 9 bases in the middle. The CDR3 is 13 residues long. Germline V lookup: CDR1 GTSNPN, CDR2 SVGIG (reference sequence). The CDR3 DNA is TGTGCCTGTACCGGAAGCTCCTACAATGAGCAGTTCTTC. Its translation: CACTGSSYNEQFF.

This rearrangement joins TRBV15 to TRBJ2-3; 12 bases match TRBD2. V lost 4 bases, J lost 1 base, and 6 bases stayed unmatched. There are 17 residues in the CDR3. The germline gives CDR1 LNHNV, CDR2 YYDKDF (reference sequence). The CDR3 protein is CATSTRSSGGGTDTQYF. CDR3 nucleotide sequence: TGTGCCACCAGCACACGCTCTAGCGGGGGGGGCACAGATACGCAGTATTTT.

In this sample, this clone turned up a few times. The genes are TRBV28 and TRBJ2-3, with D uncertain. Germline values: CDR1 MDHEN, CDR2 SYDVKM. This CDR3 contains 13 residues. V lost 3 bases and J lost 6, with 10 bases in between. DNA for the CDR3: TGTGCCAGCAGTTTTGCTTATCCCGATACGCAGTATTTT. Residues: CASSFAYPDTQYF.

This clone appeared a few times. The chain combines TRBV6-5 with TRBJ2-4, with unresolved D. In germline, CDR1 is MNHEY, CDR2 SVGAGI. V was clipped by 2 bases and J by 2 bases, with 10 bases between them. This CDR3 contains 15 residues. CDR3 sequence: CASSYGVGTKNIQYF. The CDR3 DNA sequence: TGTGCCAGCAGTTACGGGGTTGGTACCAAAAACATTCAGTACTTC.

There are a few counts of this clone. The chain recombines TRBV10-3 with TRBJ2-7; possibly TRBD1 or TRBD2 for D (5 bases each). This CDR3 contains 15 residues. Germline CDR1 ENHRY, CDR2 SYGVKD. V shed 0 bases and J shed 7 bases, with 16 bases lying between them. The CDR3 spells CAISESGPRTGEQYF. For the CDR3, the DNA is TGTGCCATCAGTGAGTCGGGACCCCGCACTGGGGAGCAGTACTTC.

This clone has more than one count but fewer than ten. This chain connects TRBV5-1 to TRBJ2-1; 9 bases fit TRBD2. V was clipped by 2 bases and J by 4 bases; unmatched bases: 10. This CDR3 spans 17 amino acids. CDR1 SGHRS and CDR2 YFSETQ come from the germline V gene. The CDR3 nucleotides are TGCGCCAGCAGCTTCCGACCTCGCCTAGCGGGGTACAATGAGCAGTTCTTC. It translates to CASSFRPRLAGYNEQFF.

The chain links TRBV5-1 to TRBJ2-1; D perhaps matches TRBD2 (6 bases). CDR1 and CDR2 from the germline V gene are SGHRS and YFSETQ. Trimming removed 2 bases at V and 7 bases at J, with 13 bases between. This CDR3 is built from 14 residues. CDR3 bases: TGCGCCAGCAGCTTATGGACTACAACAAATGAGCAGTTCTTC. Its protein product is CASSLWTTTNEQFF. The full variable domain, rest sourced from reference TRBV5-1 and TRBJ2-1, is KAGVTQTPRYLIKTRGQQVTLSCSPISGHRSVSWYQQTPGQGLQFLFEYFSETQRNKGNFPGRFSGRQFSNSRSEMNVSTLELGDSALYLCASSLWTTTNEQFFGPGTRLTVL.

V gene TRBV30 combines with J gene TRBJ1-1, with D uncertain. The CDR3 is 13 amino acids. Germline lookup yields CDR1 GTSNPN and CDR2 SVGIG (reference sequence). Trimming removed 0 bases at V and 5 bases at J, with 10 bases between. The CDR3 nucleotides are TGTGCCTGGAGTGTACAACTGGAGACTGAAGCTTTCTTT. Its translation is CAWSVQLETEAFF.